The T cell receptor beta chain under discussion was sequenced for a study of metastatic and nonmetastatic thyroid tumors. Study context: Repertoires from blood and tumor or nodule tissue of malignant and benign thyroid patients were compared.

There were no patients who had received any treatment before thyroid surgery. In the original workflow: The study's classifier, a distant-metastasis tool for papillary thyroid cancer, was built using CDR3 differences across clinicopathological groups. TCRdb re-clonotyped the PCR reads via MiXCR. Here the V and J calls rest on TCRdb's processing, not on the authors' analysis. The table lists 13,000 to 15,000 clones, about 29% of them singletons. This TCR was recovered from a male donor with papillary thyroid cancer or a benign thyroid nodule (not recorded which). Some clones in this sample may be carry-over from other donors' samples. Sequenced material: tumor tissue.

The CDR3 region is CASVILGETQYF. CDR3 in DNA: TGTGCTAGTGTCATCTTGGGAGAGACCCAGTACTTC. The chain has TRBV12-5 and TRBJ2-5; D is unclear. Trimming pared 7 bases from V and 4 bases from J, leaving 10 bases between. The germline gives CDR1 LGHNT, CDR2 FRNRAP. This CDR3 comprises 12 residues.